The source of this T cell receptor beta chain is a study of blood T cell repertoires in COVID-19. Cohort placement rested on clinical history that participants reported themselves. The CDR3 covers 15 residues. Deletions cut 4 bases from V and 1 base from J, with 13 bases between. CDR1 LGHDT and CDR2 YNNKEL come from the germline V gene (reference sequence). TCRdb keeps only in-frame clones here, not all; method: immunoSEQ multiplex PCR. Altogether roughly 140,000 clones are present, 87% being singletons, with the ten largest covering about 11%. This TCR was recovered from a man aged 60-69 years who had recovered from COVID-19. This chain connects TRBV3-1 (or the pseudogene TRBV3-2) to TRBJ1-2; D is perhaps TRBD1 (5 bases). What was sequenced was PBMCs or T cells enriched from blood (not recorded which). CDR3 loop: CASSPQGSFNYGYTF. Written as DNA, the CDR3 is TGTGCCAGCAGCCCGCAGGGCAGTTTTAACTATGGCTACACCTTC.